Presented here are 21 T cell receptor beta chains from one specimen sequenced in a study of control samples from healthy donors and cancer patients. Here immunoSEQ multiplex PCR was the method, and the copy in TCRdb shows in-frame clones only, minus some. The table lists a few hundred thousand clones, 80% to 95% of them singletons. The sequencing input was PBMCs. The receptors shown here come from a man aged 35 to 55 with head and neck cancer.

The chain combines TRBV7-3 with TRBJ1-1, with TRBD1 identical over 8 bases. The CDR3 runs 16 residues. Germline V gives CDR1 SGHTA, CDR2 FQGTGA. V shed 0 bases, J shed 1 base, and the junction held 4 bases outside the gene matches. CDR3 bases: TGTGCCAGCAGCTTAACCGGTGGACAGGGGAACACTGAAGCTTTCTTT. Translating it yields CASSLTGGQGNTEAFF.

The chain links TRBV3-1 (or the pseudogene TRBV3-2) to TRBJ1-6; no clear D gene. V was trimmed by 3 bases and J by 10 bases, leaving 7 bases between them. The CDR3 loop spans 12 amino acids. Germline-derived CDR1 and CDR2 are LGHDT and YNNKEL (reference sequence). The CDR3 DNA reads as TGTGCCAGCAGCCACACGAGGTCACCCCTCCACTTT. Translated: CASSHTRSPLHF.

This chain's CDR3 is CASRTGQGSSEAFF. CDR3 in DNA: TGTGCCAGCAGAACGGGACAGGGTTCGTCTGAAGCTTTCTTT. This sequence joins TRBV28 and TRBJ1-1; 9 positions agree with TRBD1. Unmatched junction bases numbered 8, after V lost 6 bases and J lost 6 bases. Germline CDR1 MDHEN, CDR2 SYDVKM. The CDR3 length is 14 residues. The complete variable domain, with remaining parts taken from reference TRBV28 and TRBJ1-1, reads DVKVTQSSRYLVKRTGEKVFLECVQDMDHENMFWYRQDPGLGLRLIYFSYDVKMKEKGDIPEGYSVSREKKERFSLILESASTNQTSMYLCASRTGQGSSEAFFGQGTRLTVV.

The chain's CDR3 is CASSIVLTGDNEQFF. In DNA, the CDR3 is TGTGCCAGTAGTATAGTTTTGACAGGCGACAATGAGCAGTTCTTC. This chain uses TRBV19 with TRBJ2-1, with a weak D call TRBD1 (6 bases). V lost 1 base to trimming and J lost 5 bases, with 12 bases between them. CDR3 length equals 15 residues. Germline assignment: CDR1 LNHDA and CDR2 SQIVND (reference sequence).

The chain combines TRBV24-1 with TRBJ1-5; TRBD1 agrees at 8 bases. Germline V gene sequence: CDR1 KGHDR, CDR2 SFDVKD. The V segment lost 5 bases and the J segment 3 bases; nucleotides outside the gene matches: 5. The CDR3 is made up of 15 amino acids. Here the CDR3 DNA reads TGTGCCACCAGTGTTGGACAGGGAGACAATCAGCCCCAGCATTTT. Its protein is CATSVGQGDNQPQHF.

The chain is built from TRBV27 and TRBJ1-2, with 9 positions matching TRBD1. Trimming took 3 bases from V and 7 from J; bases not matched to a gene: 6. Germline V gene data show CDR1 as MNHEY and CDR2 as SMNVEV (reference sequence). The length of the CDR3 is 14 residues. The DNA of the CDR3 is TGTGCCAGCAGTTTTGGACAGGGGTTAGTTGGCTACACCTTC. Protein product: CASSFGQGLVGYTF.

This chain's CDR3 is CASSPGTSYEQYF. The CDR3 DNA reads TGTGCCAGCAGCCCCGGGACCTCCTACGAGCAGTACTTC. V gene TRBV16 combines with J gene TRBJ2-7; tentatively, D is TRBD1 or TRBD2 (5 bases each). V was clipped by 4 bases and J by 0 bases, with 7 bases between them. This CDR3 region has 13 residues. Germline loops: CDR1 KGHSY, CDR2 FQNENV.

V is TRBV6-2 or TRBV6-3 and J is TRBJ1-2, with D possibly matching TRBD1 (5 bases). Trimming pared 0 bases from V and 7 bases from J, leaving 15 bases between. CDR3 size: 15 residues. CDR1 and CDR2 (germline): MNHEY, SVGEGT. The CDR3 region has the DNA TGTGCCAGCAGTTACTCGGAGGGGCGAGGTGGTGGCTACACCTTC. This encodes CASSYSEGRGGGYTF.

V is TRBV6-6 and J is TRBJ2-3; TRBD2 matches 7 bases. The length of the CDR3 is 14 residues. Germline V gives CDR1 MNHNY, CDR2 SVGAGI (reference sequence). With 2 bases clipped from V and 3 bases from J, the junction kept 2 bases outside the gene matches. CDR3 in amino acids: CASSYGEGTDTQYF. The CDR3 DNA sequence: TGTGCCAGCAGTTACGGGGAGGGAACAGATACGCAGTATTTT.

The rearrangement uses TRBV28 and TRBJ2-7; D not certain. CDR3 length equals 15 residues. With 3 bases removed from V and 0 bases from J, the gap between germline ends came to 12 bases. CDR1 and CDR2 from the germline V gene are MDHEN and SYDVKM. Here the CDR3 reads CASSFPRASSYEQYF. The CDR3 DNA is TGTGCCAGCAGTTTTCCTCGTGCCAGCTCCTACGAGCAGTACTTC. Supplemented by reference TRBV28 and TRBJ2-7, the full variable domain reads DVKVTQSSRYLVKRTGEKVFLECVQDMDHENMFWYRQDPGLGLRLIYFSYDVKMKEKGDIPEGYSVSREKKERFSLILESASTNQTSMYLCASSFPRASSYEQYFGPGTRLTVT.

The V gene is TRBV19, the J gene TRBJ2-6, with D possibly being TRBD1 (5 bases). CDR3 length: 18 amino acids. Trimming pared 1 base from V and 3 bases from J, leaving 16 bases between. Germline V gene data show CDR1 as LNHDA and CDR2 as SQIVND (reference sequence). CDR3 bases: TGTGCCAGTAGTATAGCCCCCCCGCAGGGTGGTGGGGCCAACGTCCTGACTTTC. Translating gives CASSIAPPQGGGANVLTF.

The rearrangement uses TRBV19 and TRBJ1-5, with 7 bases fitting TRBD1. The trim removed 8 bases at V and 5 bases at J, leaving 3 bases unmatched. This CDR3 has 12 residues. Looked up from germline, CDR1 is LNHDA and CDR2 is SQIVND (reference sequence). The CDR3 here is CASRDRDQPQHF. In DNA, the CDR3 is TGTGCCAGTCGGGACAGAGATCAGCCCCAGCATTTT.

This clone showed up just once. The chain couples TRBV7-2 to TRBJ1-1; possibly TRBD1 for D (5 bases). This CDR3 comprises 14 residues. Germline V CDR1 and CDR2: SGHTA, FQGNSA. Trimming pared 7 bases from V and 1 base from J, leaving 13 bases between. CDR3 protein: CASIYGGPNTEAFF. The DNA of the CDR3 is TGTGCCAGCATCTATGGGGGACCGAACACTGAAGCTTTCTTT.

V and J are TRBV14 and TRBJ2-5; 7 bases are shared with TRBD1. The CDR3 loop spans 17 amino acids. In germline, CDR1 is SGHDN, CDR2 FVKESK. V shed 1 base, J shed 2 bases, and the junction held 10 bases outside the gene matches. This CDR3 is CASSQGLGGENQETQYF. DNA of the CDR3: TGTGCCAGCAGCCAAGGTTTAGGGGGCGAAAATCAAGAGACCCAGTACTTC.

The chain uses TRBV2 and TRBJ2-5, with 7 bases lining up with TRBD2. The trim removed 11 bases at V and 2 bases at J, leaving 5 bases unmatched. Looked up from germline, CDR1 is SNHLY and CDR2 is FYNNEI. The CDR3 has 12 residues. CDR3 residues: CAVPSGQETQYF. CDR3 coding DNA: TGTGCCGTCCCTAGCGGTCAAGAGACCCAGTACTTC.

The chain couples TRBV11-2 to TRBJ2-2, with D possibly TRBD2 on 5 matching bases. Germline-derived CDR1 and CDR2 are SGHAT and FQNNGV. The V and J ends lost 6 bases and 4 bases respectively, with 6 bases between them. The CDR3 has 12 amino acids. This chain's CDR3 is CASRGVTGELFF. CDR3 coding DNA: TGTGCCAGCAGGGGAGTCACCGGGGAGCTGTTTTTT.

J is TRBJ2-7 and V is TRBV20-1; the match to TRBD2 covers 11 bases. The junction had 7 bases not matched to a gene; V was cut back by 3 bases and J by 3 bases. The CDR3 runs to 15 residues. Germline-derived CDR1 and CDR2 are DFQATT and SNEGSKA (reference sequence). DNA for the CDR3: TGCAGTGCTAGTCCCACGGGACTAGCGGACTACGAGCAGTACTTC. Translation gives CSASPTGLADYEQYF.

V usage is TRBV27 and J usage is TRBJ2-7, with unresolved D. With 2 bases removed from V and 7 bases from J, the gap between germline ends came to 12 bases. Germline assignment: CDR1 MNHEY and CDR2 SMNVEV (reference sequence). The CDR3 covers 13 residues. The CDR3, as DNA: TGTGCCAGCAGTTTAACTCCTACGTGGGAGCAGTACTTC. Protein: CASSLTPTWEQYF.

The V gene is TRBV10-3, the J gene TRBJ2-3, with 8 bases identical to TRBD1. CDR1 is ENHRY and CDR2 is SYGVKD in the germline V gene. J was trimmed by 3 bases and V by 4 bases; bases with no gene match: 9. The CDR3 is 16 residues long. The CDR3 sequence is CAISGPTGVRTDTQYF. As DNA, the CDR3 is TGTGCCATCAGTGGCCCGACAGGGGTGAGGACAGATACGCAGTATTTT.

J is TRBJ1-1 and V is TRBV19, with D unresolved. CDR1 and CDR2 (germline): LNHDA, SQIVND (reference sequence). The ends were cut back, 4 bases at V and 5 bases at J, with 17 bases in the middle. CDR3 size: 15 residues. CDR3 in amino acids: CASSTRTDPATEAFF. CDR3 nucleotide sequence: TGTGCCAGTAGTACCCGGACTGACCCTGCGACTGAAGCTTTCTTT.

Points on this clone: At the DNA level, this CDR3 is encoded by other sequences in the same sample as well. The rearrangement joins TRBV5-1 to TRBJ1-1; TRBD1 matches at 9 bases. This CDR3 is built from 14 residues. CDR1 and CDR2 from the germline V gene are SGHRS and YFSETQ. After removal of 3 bases from V and 3 bases from J, the junction contained 3 bases not matched to a gene. DNA for the CDR3: TGCGCCAGCAGCTCGACAGGGGGTGACACTGAAGCTTTCTTT. It codes for CASSSTGGDTEAFF.